This record looks at one T cell receptor (beta chain) sequence and its context. What it recognizes is unknown. An approximately 200 ng quantity of DNA, tens of thousands of T cell genomes, went into the sorted-subset replicate PCRs. The method was immunoSEQ multiplex PCR; TCRdb's version includes in-frame clones alone and lacks a portion of them. The table shows hundreds of thousands of clones, with roughly 72% occurring only once. Both subsets, CD45RA+ naive and CD45RA-negative memory, were split from the CD4+ cells. This specimen comes from a study of shared clonotypes between healthy human individuals. Study-wide points: Around 4.7% of naive CD4 clonotypes were shared across four donors.

The V and J ends lost 2 bases and 3 bases respectively, with 10 bases between them. This CDR3 spans 13 amino acids. Germline V gene sequence: CDR1 SQVTM, CDR2 ANQGSEA. The rearrangement joins TRBV29-1 to TRBJ1-1; D remains ambiguous. What was sequenced was memory CD4+ T cells sorted from blood. Subset indicated: CD45RA-negative fraction. The clonotype was recovered from a woman in her 30s in good health. In nucleotides, the CDR3 is TGCAGCGTTGAAAAGACCGCTTACACTGAAGCTTTCTTT. Its translation: CSVEKTAYTEAFF.